The rows below give T cell receptor beta chains drawn from one sample of a study of OX40 agonist ivuxolimab in advanced cancers. Method: immunoSEQ multiplex PCR; TCRdb's copy keeps in-frame clones and lacks some. The table includes 55,000 to 85,000 clones, 91% detected once. This specimen consisted of CD4+ or CD8+ T cells sorted from blood, obtained in a trial of the OX40 agonist ivuxolimab. The receptors were sampled from an adult with an advanced solid tumor such as melanoma, head and neck, liver or kidney cancer. Both conserved end residues are part of each CDR3. Each record gives: V gene, J gene, CDR3 protein.

TRBV10-2	TRBJ2-2	CASRPAGGTNTGELFF
TRBV5-1	TRBJ1-2	CASSLRTASNYGYTF
TRBV2	TRBJ2-1	CASSGLDHYNEQFF
TRBV10-2	TRBJ1-1	CASSEGGRTEAFF
TRBV5-1	TRBJ2-1	CASSLVSGVGEANAEQFF
TRBV28	TRBJ1-1	CASSTYRGMNTEAFF
TRBV5-1	TRBJ2-3	CASSLAEINTQYF
TRBV5-1	TRBJ2-5	CASSGGVETQYF
TRBV19	TRBJ2-1	CASSMGETSVDEQFF
TRBV5-6	TRBJ1-2	CASSLRWTGSYGYTF
TRBV19	TRBJ2-1	CASTLAGAGYEQFF
TRBV5-1	TRBJ1-1	CASSLNQGIGTEAFF
TRBV7-6	TRBJ2-2	CATAGTVVPGELFF
TRBV11-2	TRBJ1-6	CASSLWGAFGNSPLHF
TRBV11-2	TRBJ1-3	CASSLMGPSSGNTIYF
TRBV29-1	TRBJ1-1	CSVDTNTEAFF
TRBV5-4	TRBJ2-1	CASSLQAGVSSEQFF
TRBV7-9	TRBJ1-4	CASSLEGNNEKLFF
TRBV27	TRBJ2-3	CASSPLAGGSTDTQYF
TRBV10-3	TRBJ1-4	CAISESGNNEKLFF
TRBV18	TRBJ1-1	CASSLTGNTEAFF
TRBV18	TRBJ1-1	CASSPNRLEAFF
TRBV19	TRBJ2-7	CASSIASSGNHEQYF
TRBV20-1	TRBJ2-1	CSARIVNEQFF
TRBV11-2	TRBJ2-1	CASSLWGNEQFF
TRBV27	TRBJ2-1	CASSVDRGLYNEQFF
TRBV7-9	TRBJ1-1	CASSFIGTEAFF
TRBV19	TRBJ2-1	CASSDGRSSYNEQFF
TRBV5-4	TRBJ2-7	CASSDSGRAVFEQYF
TRBV6-5	TRBJ1-2	CASTSATPSGYTF
TRBV6-5	TRBJ1-1	CASKLQGVTEAFF
TRBV11-2	TRBJ1-5	CASSPTGGNQPQHF
TRBV7-9	TRBJ2-5	CASSLDGGQGHYPWYF
TRBV30	TRBJ2-1	CARTSGRVLGNEQFF
TRBV6-5	TRBJ2-1	CASSVQSPSYNEQFF
TRBV28	TRBJ1-5	CASSFAGGFIDQPQHF
TRBV7-6	TRBJ2-3	CASSSSRGTGRGDTQYF
TRBV9	TRBJ1-3	CASSAGLSSGNTIYF
TRBV5-1	TRBJ2-6	CASSLGVASGANVLTF
TRBV7-8	TRBJ1-5	CASSLTDYQPQHF
TRBV19	TRBJ1-1	CASSTRDRATEAFF
TRBV6-1	TRBJ1-2	CASSVTGGDYGYTF
TRBV10-3	TRBJ2-4	CAISRDGGQSGGNIQYF
TRBV19	TRBJ1-3	CASSSRASRSGNTIYF
TRBV9	TRBJ2-7	CASSLGTSGSFEQYF
TRBV9	TRBJ1-3	CASSVSGVSGNTIYF
TRBV6-7	TRBJ1-2	CASSPARTGVHGYTF
TRBV19	TRBJ1-4	CASARISPNEKLFF
TRBV4-1	TRBJ2-7	CASSHSPAGKRPYEQYF
TRBV7-9	TRBJ2-3	CASSPIRGGADTQYF
TRBV5-6	TRBJ1-2	CASSLIGRNYGYTF
TRBV28	TRBJ1-5	CASRRRGVGRDHQPQHF
TRBV7-8	TRBJ2-1	CASSLRRVDDEQFF
TRBV5-1	TRBJ2-7	CASRGQGKYEQYF
TRBV9	TRBJ1-2	CASSATLTGEADGYTF
TRBV19	TRBJ2-3	CASSRPGPGADTQYF
TRBV6-5	TRBJ1-4	CASSWEGTGNEKLFF
TRBV27	TRBJ2-1	CASSLWGSSYNEQFF
TRBV10-1	TRBJ2-1	CASSHRNNEQFF